This is a list of T cell receptor beta chains from one sample in a study of blood T cells in healthy people across ages. Using its own MiXCR run on the 5' RACE reads, TCRdb lists one record per CDR3 protein. The sample carries hundreds of thousands of distinct CDR3 sequences, just under 25% recorded once. These data were likewise used in another study, on T cells of mothers and their children.

Sequenced: blood. Every receptor here comes from a boy aged 5-17 years in good health. The CDR3 runs from the conserved cysteine through the conserved F or W. D genes are given only for firm matches. Expanded clones get a size class; other rows say once, few or many, or leave the size out.

clone_size,d_call,v_call,j_call,cdr3_nt,cdr3_aa
few,TRBD1,TRBV4-2,TRBJ2-1,TGTGCCAGCAGCCGTTGGACAGGGGGCTCCTACAATGAGCAGTTCTTC,CASSRWTGGSYNEQFF
many,TRBD1,TRBV12-3/TRBV12-4,TRBJ2-7,TGTGCCAGCAGGGCCCCCGGGACAGGGGGCTACGAGCAGTACTTC,CASRAPGTGGYEQYF
few,TRBD1,TRBV4-3,TRBJ1-2,TGCGCCAGCAGCCAAGTGTCTACGACAGGGCCGACGATAGACATTACTTATGACTACACCTTC,CASSQVSTTGPTIDITYDYTF
few,TRBD1,TRBV6-1,TRBJ2-6,TGTGCCAGCAGTATTGACAGGGGGCTCTATGGGGCCAACGTCCTGACTTTC,CASSIDRGLYGANVLTF
NA,NA,TRBV4-1,TRBJ2-1,TGCGCCAGCAGCCAAGGTGGGTTCGATGAGCAGTTCTTC,CASSQGGFDEQFF
NA,NA,TRBV19,TRBJ2-3,TGTGCCAGTAGCGCCTGGGCGGAAACAGATACGCAGTATTTT,CASSAWAETDTQYF
NA,NA,TRBV10-2,TRBJ2-3,TGCGCCAGCAGGGAAGAAGAATTACAGCTTACGCAGTATTTT,CASREEELQLTQYF
few,TRBD2,TRBV12-3/TRBV12-4,TRBJ2-1,TGTGCCAGCACCACTAAGACTAGCGGGAGACTGTCTCGTTACAATGAGCAGTTCTTC,CASTTKTSGRLSRYNEQFF
few,NA,TRBV11-3,TRBJ2-5,TGTGCCAGCGGCGCAATACAGGGATTGTGGGAGACCCAGTACTTC,CASGAIQGLWETQYF
few,NA,TRBV29-1,TRBJ2-5,TGCAGCGTTGAGCCGCAGGGATCGGGGACCCAGTACTTC,CSVEPQGSGTQYF
NA,NA,TRBV29-1,TRBJ1-3,TGCAGCGTTGAAGCCCCATGGCCCCCACGGCGGCCCGTCCGAAACACCATATATTTT,CSVEAPWPPRRPVRNTIYF
few,NA,TRBV15,TRBJ1-4,TGTGCCACCAGCGAAGAACAGAAGGATAATGAAAAACTGTTTTTT,CATSEEQKDNEKLFF
NA,TRBD1,TRBV6-1,TRBJ1-6,TGTGCCAGCAGACCCGGGACAGGGGCTAATTCACCCCTCCACTTT,CASRPGTGANSPLHF
NA,TRBD2,TRBV3-1,TRBJ2-1,TGTGCCAGCAGTCCCCTGTTCTCTATCGGGACTATGCAGTTCTTC,CASSPLFSIGTMQFF
NA,TRBD2,TRBV7-8,TRBJ2-7,TGTGCCAGCAGCTTAGTAGCGGGGGGCCCCTTGGGGGAGCAGTACTTC,CASSLVAGGPLGEQYF
NA,TRBD2,TRBV20-1,TRBJ2-5,TGCAGTGCCTCACCCGGGACTAGCGGGAGTGGAGGGGAGACCCAGTACTTC,CSASPGTSGSGGETQYF
NA,NA,TRBV29-1,TRBJ2-7,TGCAGCGTTGAAGATATAGGAGTCGAGCAGTACTTC,CSVEDIGVEQYF
NA,TRBD2,TRBV7-3,TRBJ2-5,TGTGCCAGCAGCTCCCGGACTAGTTCGAAAGAGACCCAGTACTTC,CASSSRTSSKETQYF
few,NA,TRBV6-2/TRBV6-3,TRBJ1-5,TGTGCCAGCCAGCAGGGAATTGGCAATCAGCCCCAGCATTTT,CASQQGIGNQPQHF
few,TRBD2,TRBV10-3,TRBJ2-3,TGTGCCATCACTCCGACTAGCGGGGGGTCCACAGATACGCAGTATTTT,CAITPTSGGSTDTQYF
NA,NA,TRBV27,TRBJ1-1,TGTGCCAGCAATCCGCTACAGGGTTCTCCTGAAGCTTTCTTT,CASNPLQGSPEAFF
NA,TRBD1,TRBV2,TRBJ2-1,TGTGCCAGCAGTGATGAGACAGGGGGCGTAATAGGTGAGCAGTTCTTC,CASSDETGGVIGEQFF
few,NA,TRBV29-1,TRBJ2-5,TGCAGCGTTGAAGAAAGACTTCAAGAGACCCAGTACTTC,CSVEERLQETQYF
few,TRBD1,TRBV2,TRBJ1-1,TGTGCCAGCGAGGGACAGGGGGGTACTGAAGCTTTCTTT,CASEGQGGTEAFF
NA,NA,TRBV18,TRBJ1-5,TGTGCCAGCTCACCAATTGCAGGTCAGCCCCAGCATTTT,CASSPIAGQPQHF
NA,TRBD1,TRBV4-1,TRBJ1-2,TGCGCCAGCAGCCAACCACGGTCACAGGGGGCCCATGGCTACACCTTC,CASSQPRSQGAHGYTF
NA,TRBD1,TRBV7-8,TRBJ1-1,TGTGCCAGCAGCTTTACAGGGGTTACTGAAGCTTTCTTT,CASSFTGVTEAFF
NA,NA,TRBV4-1,TRBJ1-5,TGCGCCAGCAGCCAAGGGCCTTTGGGAGGCGAGCCCCAGCATTTT,CASSQGPLGGEPQHF
NA,TRBD1,TRBV6-1,TRBJ2-7,TGTGCCGGACAGGATTCCTACGAGCAGTACTTC,CAGQDSYEQYF
few,TRBD1,TRBV7-7,TRBJ2-3,TGTGCTAGCAGCCTGGGACAGGGGCAGAGAGATACGCAGTATTTT,CASSLGQGQRDTQYF
NA,NA,TRBV6-5,TRBJ2-7,TGTGCCAGCAGAACTACCACCGGACCAAGGGGCGAGCAGTACTTC,CASRTTTGPRGEQYF
NA,NA,TRBV29-1,TRBJ1-2,TGCAGCGCGAAGGAAGGCAACGGCTACACCTTC,CSAKEGNGYTF
NA,TRBD2,TRBV12-3/TRBV12-4,TRBJ2-1,TGTGCCAGCACTAGCGGGAAGTCCTACAATGAGCAGTTCTTC,CASTSGKSYNEQFF
NA,TRBD1,TRBV6-5,TRBJ1-1,TGTGCCAGCAGTTACTCGTACAGGGGGCAGACTGAAGCTTTCTTT,CASSYSYRGQTEAFF
NA,TRBD2,TRBV24-1,TRBJ2-3,TGTGCCACCAGTGATTTGGCTAGCGGGAAAACAGATACGCAGTATTTT,CATSDLASGKTDTQYF
few,NA,TRBV19,TRBJ2-1,TGTGCCAGTAGTCGGATGGCTGGCTCCGGTTTTAATGAGCAGTTCTTC,CASSRMAGSGFNEQFF
NA,NA,TRBV19,TRBJ2-1,TGTGCCAGTAGTGTAGGGGGGAGTCCCTACAATGAGCAGTTCTTC,CASSVGGSPYNEQFF
few,NA,TRBV15,TRBJ2-1,TGTGCCACCAGCAGAGATCATGACGGGCGGGATGAGCAGTTCTTC,CATSRDHDGRDEQFF
NA,NA,TRBV4-1,TRBJ1-4,TGCGCCAGCAGCCAAGTAGTAAACAGGAATGAAAAACTGTTTTTT,CASSQVVNRNEKLFF
NA,NA,TRBV7-8,TRBJ2-4,TGTGCCAGCAGCTTAGCGGAGAACATTCAGTACTTC,CASSLAENIQYF
NA,NA,TRBV6-1,TRBJ2-5,TGTGCCAGCAGTGAGGCGGTGGGAGAGGTAGGGGAGACCCAGTACTTC,CASSEAVGEVGETQYF
NA,TRBD2,TRBV20-1,TRBJ2-7,TGCAGTGCTAAGAAAACTAGCGGGGAGACCTACGAGCAGTACTTC,CSAKKTSGETYEQYF
few,NA,TRBV7-2,TRBJ2-1,TGTGCCAGCAGCCGGAAGTCTGGGGGGAGCTCCTACAATGAGCAGTTCTTC,CASSRKSGGSSYNEQFF
NA,TRBD1,TRBV27,TRBJ2-7,TGTGCCAGCAGTTTAATCTCAGGACAGGGGCGCTACGAGCAGTACTTC,CASSLISGQGRYEQYF
NA,TRBD1,TRBV7-9,TRBJ2-7,TGTGCCAGCAGCTTCCCTACGACAGGGGGCAATGAGCAGTACTTC,CASSFPTTGGNEQYF
few,NA,TRBV4-1,TRBJ1-1,TGCGCCAGCAGCCAACCCCAGGGGAACACTGAAGCTTTCTTT,CASSQPQGNTEAFF
NA,TRBD1,TRBV28,TRBJ1-4,TGTGCCAGCAACATTTTTCGGGACAGGGGGCCCCGAGTCGATGAAAAACTGTTTTTT,CASNIFRDRGPRVDEKLFF
NA,NA,TRBV29-1,TRBJ2-7,TGCAGCGTTATCTGGGCCGTCGAGCAGTACTTC,CSVIWAVEQYF
few,TRBD2,TRBV19,TRBJ2-3,TGTGCCAGTAGTACTCCCGGGACTAGCGGAGATACGCAGTATTTT,CASSTPGTSGDTQYF
NA,NA,TRBV4-1,TRBJ2-7,TGCGCCAGCAGCCAAGTAGGGGCTAGCGCCACTCTCCGTTACGAGCAGTACTTC,CASSQVGASATLRYEQYF
few,NA,TRBV28,TRBJ2-1,TGTGCCAGCAGTTCCGGTCCCAATGAGCAGTTCTTC,CASSSGPNEQFF
few,NA,TRBV12-3/TRBV12-4,TRBJ2-7,TGTGCCAGCAGTTTATTCGGGCGTAGCTCCTACGAGCAGTACTTC,CASSLFGRSSYEQYF
NA,TRBD2,TRBV20-1,TRBJ2-7,TGCAGTGCAAAGCCGGGGGGGCTTGTCGAGCAGTACTTC,CSAKPGGLVEQYF
NA,TRBD1,TRBV5-1,TRBJ2-1,TGCGCCAGCAGCGACAGGGGTAAGGCTGAGCAGTTCTTC,CASSDRGKAEQFF
few,TRBD2,TRBV7-3,TRBJ2-1,TGTGCCAGCAGCCCCCAAGCGGGAGGTCCCTACAATGAGCAGTTCTTC,CASSPQAGGPYNEQFF
NA,NA,TRBV7-9,TRBJ2-4,TGTGCCAGCAGCGAGACACAGGGAGCCAAAAACATTCAGTACTTC,CASSETQGAKNIQYF
few,NA,TRBV10-3,TRBJ1-4,TGTGCCATCAGCGCGGGACTGGGTGAAAAACTGTTTTTT,CAISAGLGEKLFF